The 14 T cell receptor beta chains below were found in one sample sequenced in a study of CD8+ T cells in alopecia areata. Extracted RNA was reverse transcribed, and the resulting cDNA served as sequencing template. TCRdb's copy holds only in-frame clones and misses some; the assay was immunoSEQ multiplex PCR. The sample has 110,000 or so clones, around three fifths seen once. Treatment specified: oral pan-JAK inhibitor, 5-10 mg twice daily. Sequences were derived from CD4+ T cells sorted from blood, sampled at week 24, from a patient treated with tofacitinib. These receptors all stem from a human donor with alopecia areata.

The V call is TRBV30, the J call TRBJ1-2; the D gene is possibly TRBD1 (5 bases). V was clipped by 2 bases and J by 8 bases, with 15 bases between them. The CDR3 has 13 amino acids. From germline, CDR1 is GTSNPN and CDR2 SVGIG (reference sequence). The chain's CDR3 is CAWSPQVFGGYTF. Written as DNA, the CDR3 is TGTGCCTGGAGTCCACAGGTTTTTGGGGGCTACACCTTC.

The CDR3 loop is CAWSTGQYNEQFF. Here the CDR3 DNA reads TGTGCCTGGTCCACAGGGCAATACAATGAGCAGTTCTTC. The rearrangement joins TRBV30 to TRBJ2-1, with TRBD1 as a possible D gene (6 bases). Trimming stripped 5 bases from V and 4 bases from J, with 12 bases between. Germline CDR1 is GTSNPN and CDR2 is SVGIG (reference sequence). The CDR3 length is 13 residues.

The chain has TRBV27 and TRBJ2-1; no clear D gene. The CDR3 is 12 residues long. Germline V lookup: CDR1 MNHEY, CDR2 SMNVEV (reference sequence). V lost 9 bases and J lost 7, with 13 bases in between. Here the CDR3 reads CASSSIGNEQFF. In DNA, the CDR3 is TGTGCCAGTTCTTCGATCGGGAATGAGCAGTTCTTC.

In this sample, this clone turned up a few times. The V and J genes are TRBV29-1 and TRBJ2-7, with D tentatively TRBD1 (5 bases). The CDR3 runs 16 residues. V was trimmed by 0 bases and J by 3 bases, leaving 18 bases between them. Germline CDR1 is SQVTM and CDR2 is ANQGSEA. CDR3 sequence: CSVEDTARAPYYEQYF. The CDR3 bases are TGCAGCGTTGAAGATACGGCCAGGGCCCCCTACTACGAGCAGTACTTC.

The V call is TRBV7-2, the J call TRBJ2-7; no clear D gene. Germline assignment: CDR1 SGHTA and CDR2 FQGNSA. The CDR3 covers 12 residues. V shed 4 bases and J shed 6 bases, with 10 bases lying between them. The CDR3 DNA is TGTGCCAGCAGCTCTTTCCTCCGCGAGCAGTACTTC. Translated, it gives CASSSFLREQYF.

The chain is built from TRBV6-5 and TRBJ2-7; D may be TRBD1 (6 bases). The V end was cut by 5 bases, the J end by 2 bases, with 13 bases between. The CDR3 extends over 14 amino acids. Germline lookup yields CDR1 MNHEY and CDR2 SVGAGI. CDR3 in DNA: TGTGCCAGCAGTGGACAGCAACTCACCTACGAGCAGTACTTC. It translates to CASSGQQLTYEQYF.

This chain joins TRBV2 and TRBJ2-5; 7 nucleotides agree with TRBD1. The CDR3 is made up of 13 amino acids. Per the germline V gene, CDR1 is SNHLY and CDR2 is FYNNEI. Trimming cost V 4 bases and J 7 bases; bases outside gene matches: 6. Here the CDR3 reads CASSGDRVGTQYF. The CDR3 DNA reads TGTGCCAGCAGTGGCGACAGGGTTGGGACCCAGTACTTC.

The chain has TRBV7-9 and TRBJ1-1, with 7 bases lining up with TRBD1. The V segment lost 5 bases and the J segment 7 bases; nucleotides outside the gene matches: 10. The length of the CDR3 is 14 residues. Germline CDR1 is SEHNR and CDR2 is FQNEAQ (reference sequence). As DNA, the CDR3 is TGTGCCAGCAGCCCTCCGGGACAGAGAGGTGAAGCTTTCTTT. It specifies CASSPPGQRGEAFF.

The chain combines TRBV30 with TRBJ2-7; possible D gene TRBD1, 6 bases. CDR1 is GTSNPN and CDR2 is SVGIG in the germline V gene (reference sequence). This CDR3 comprises 12 residues. V lost 6 bases to trimming and J lost 0 bases, with 9 bases between them. The CDR3 region is CACRDNSYEQYF. CDR3 bases: TGTGCCTGCAGGGACAACTCCTACGAGCAGTACTTC. Looking up the rest from reference TRBV30 and TRBJ2-7 gives the full variable domain: SQTIHQWPATLVQPVGSPLSLECTVEGTSNPNLYWYRQAAGRGLQLLFYSVGIGQISSEVPQNLSASRPQDRQFILSSKKLLLSDSGFYLCACRDNSYEQYFGPGTRLTVT.

The V gene is TRBV2, the J gene TRBJ2-7; no reliable D call. Germline-derived CDR1 and CDR2 are SNHLY and FYNNEI. V lost 5 bases and J 3 bases, leaving 5 bases between the germline ends. The CDR3 consists of 11 residues. The CDR3 DNA follows: TGTGCCAGCAGTTACAGCTACGAGCAGTACTTC. It specifies CASSYSYEQYF.

The chain carries TRBV6-5 and TRBJ1-1; 12 nucleotides line up with TRBD1. CDR3 length: 15 amino acids. Germline assignment: CDR1 MNHEY and CDR2 SVGAGI. V lost 4 bases and J lost 6; bases outside the gene matches: 6. CDR3 sequence: CASSWDRGHVAEAFF. The CDR3 DNA sequence: TGTGCCAGCAGTTGGGACAGGGGGCACGTCGCTGAAGCTTTCTTT.

The chain carries TRBV29-1 and TRBJ1-2, with a possible D match to TRBD1 (5 bases). The V and J ends lost 5 bases and 0 bases respectively, with 16 bases between them. The CDR3 covers 15 residues. The germline V gene has CDR1 SQVTM and CDR2 ANQGSEA. The CDR3 nucleotides read TGCAGCGTTCACCTCGGGACTGTAGCTAACTATGGCTACACCTTC. This codes for CSVHLGTVANYGYTF.

The V gene is TRBV7-2, the J gene TRBJ2-3; 16 nucleotides align to TRBD2. The V gene's germline CDR1 is SGHTA and CDR2 FQGNSA. Trimming at V came to 8 bases and at J to 6 bases, leaving 2 bases not matched to a gene. This CDR3 comprises 14 residues. The CDR3 spells CASGTSGGADTQYF. The CDR3 coding sequence is TGTGCCAGCGGGACTAGCGGGGGGGCGGATACGCAGTATTTT.

The CDR3 here is CASSWWRWLNTEAFF. The CDR3 DNA follows: TGTGCCAGCAGCTGGTGGAGGTGGTTGAACACTGAAGCTTTCTTT. This chain joins TRBV5-6 and TRBJ1-1, with D hard to call. Per germline, CDR1 SGHDT and CDR2 YYEEEE. V lost 3 bases and J lost 0, with 12 bases in between. The length of the CDR3 is 15 residues.